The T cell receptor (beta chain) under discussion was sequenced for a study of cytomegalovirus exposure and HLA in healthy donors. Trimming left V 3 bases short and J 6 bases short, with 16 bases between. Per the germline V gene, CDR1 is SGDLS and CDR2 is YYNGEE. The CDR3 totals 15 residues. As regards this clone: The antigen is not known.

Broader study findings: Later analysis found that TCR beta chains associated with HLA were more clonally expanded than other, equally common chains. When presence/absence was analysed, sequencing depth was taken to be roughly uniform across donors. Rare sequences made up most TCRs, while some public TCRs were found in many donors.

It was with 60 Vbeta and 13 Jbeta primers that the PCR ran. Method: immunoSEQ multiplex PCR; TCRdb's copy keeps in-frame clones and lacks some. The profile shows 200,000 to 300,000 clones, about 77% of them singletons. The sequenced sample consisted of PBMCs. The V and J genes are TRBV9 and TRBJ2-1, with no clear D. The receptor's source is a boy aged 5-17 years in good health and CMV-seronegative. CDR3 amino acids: CASSANSAESNEQFF. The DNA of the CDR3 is TGTGCCAGCAGCGCAAACTCGGCGGAGTCCAATGAGCAGTTCTTC.